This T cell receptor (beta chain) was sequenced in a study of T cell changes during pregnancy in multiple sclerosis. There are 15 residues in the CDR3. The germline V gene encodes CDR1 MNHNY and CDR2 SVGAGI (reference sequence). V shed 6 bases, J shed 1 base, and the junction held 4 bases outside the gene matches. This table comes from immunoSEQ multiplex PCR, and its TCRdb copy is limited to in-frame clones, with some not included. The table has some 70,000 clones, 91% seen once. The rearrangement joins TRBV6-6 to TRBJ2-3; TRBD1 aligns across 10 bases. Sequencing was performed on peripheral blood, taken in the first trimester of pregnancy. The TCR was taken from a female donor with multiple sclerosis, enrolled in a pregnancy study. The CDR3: CASRYDRGRTDTQYF. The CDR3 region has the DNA TGTGCCAGCAGATACGACAGGGGGCGCACAGATACGCAGTATTTT.